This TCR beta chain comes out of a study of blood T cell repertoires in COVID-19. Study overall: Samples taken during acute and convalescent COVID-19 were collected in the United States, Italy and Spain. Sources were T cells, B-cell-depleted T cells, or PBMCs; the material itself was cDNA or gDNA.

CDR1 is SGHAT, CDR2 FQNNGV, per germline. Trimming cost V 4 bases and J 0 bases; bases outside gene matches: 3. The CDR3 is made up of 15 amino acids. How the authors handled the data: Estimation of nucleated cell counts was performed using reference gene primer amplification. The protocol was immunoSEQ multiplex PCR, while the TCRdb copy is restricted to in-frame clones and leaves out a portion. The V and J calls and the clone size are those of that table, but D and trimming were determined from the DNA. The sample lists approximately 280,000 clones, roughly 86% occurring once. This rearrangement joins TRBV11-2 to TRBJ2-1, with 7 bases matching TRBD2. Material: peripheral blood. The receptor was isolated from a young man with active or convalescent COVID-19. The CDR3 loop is CASSSRGSSYNEQFF. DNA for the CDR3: TGTGCCAGCAGCTCGCGGGGGAGCTCCTACAATGAGCAGTTCTTC.